A selection of T cell receptor beta chains follows, all from one sample in a study of cytomegalovirus exposure and HLA in healthy donors. TCRdb's table, derived via immunoSEQ multiplex PCR, lists solely in-frame clones and lacks some. This table has roughly 110,000 clones, over 75% appearing once. The sample was PBMCs. The source is a man younger than 40 in good health and CMV-seronegative. Each CDR3 is given with its conserved first and last residue.

v_gene	j_gene	CDR3aa
TRBV5-3	TRBJ2-3	CARSLVTSSLLGTQYF
TRBV2	TRBJ1-2	CAIQQGDDYGYTF
TRBV29-1	TRBJ2-1	CSVESLAANEQFF
TRBV28	TRBJ2-7	CASKRASGIYEQYF
TRBV7-6	TRBJ1-1	CASSVDRGDTEAFF
TRBV29-1	TRBJ1-2	CSVDDRGRDYGYTF
TRBV7-9	TRBJ1-1	CASKPGLNTEAFF
TRBV4-1	TRBJ1-1	CASSQVPGGTEAFF
TRBV29-1	TRBJ2-7	CSVESASGQVGYEQYF
TRBV11-2	TRBJ2-3	CASSQSAAGGPGDTQYF
TRBV7-2	TRBJ2-7	CASSPRLAATRYEQYF
TRBV2	TRBJ1-2	CASSALDRGAYTF
TRBV5-1	TRBJ2-5	CAGSLLSFQETQYF
TRBV5-1	TRBJ1-4	CASSRASGGHEKLFF
TRBV6-1	TRBJ2-1	CASSADRGNEQFF
TRBV6-5	TRBJ1-1	CASSPLAGTEAFF